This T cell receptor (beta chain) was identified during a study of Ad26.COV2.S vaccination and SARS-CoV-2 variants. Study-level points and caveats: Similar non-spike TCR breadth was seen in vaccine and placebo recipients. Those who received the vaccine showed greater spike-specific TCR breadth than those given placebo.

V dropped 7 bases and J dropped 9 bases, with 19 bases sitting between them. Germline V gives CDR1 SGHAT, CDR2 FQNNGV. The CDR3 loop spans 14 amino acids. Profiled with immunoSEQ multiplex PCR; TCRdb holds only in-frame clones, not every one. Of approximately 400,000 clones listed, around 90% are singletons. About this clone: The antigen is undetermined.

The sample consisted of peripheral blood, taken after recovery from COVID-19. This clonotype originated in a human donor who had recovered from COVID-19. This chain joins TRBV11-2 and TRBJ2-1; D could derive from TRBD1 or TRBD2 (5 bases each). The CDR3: CASTSFLGDGEQFF. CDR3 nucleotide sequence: TGTGCCAGCACCTCCTTTCTAGGGGACGGTGAGCAGTTCTTC.